The next 32 T cell receptor beta chains were all read from a single sample in a study of blood T cell repertoires in COVID-19. This table comes from immunoSEQ multiplex PCR, and its TCRdb copy is limited to in-frame clones, with some not included. The sample has about 190,000 clones, about 75% seen once. Sequenced input: peripheral blood. The receptors originated from a woman between 65 and 79 years old with acute or convalescent COVID-19.

The chain is built from TRBV5-4 and TRBJ2-2, with TRBD2 matching over 9 bases. Germline loops: CDR1 SGHNT, CDR2 YYREEE (reference sequence). The ends lost 0 bases at V and 4 bases at J; junction bases unmatched: 7. The CDR3 covers 17 residues. The CDR3 DNA reads as TGTGCCAGCAGCTTGGGCGGGAGGGCCCCGAGCACCGGGGAGCTGTTTTTT. Translation gives CASSLGGRAPSTGELFF. Complete variable domain (other parts from reference TRBV5-4 and TRBJ2-2): ETGVTQSPTHLIKTRGQQVTLRCSSQSGHNTVSWYQQALGQGPQFIFQYYREEENGRGNFPPRFSGLQFPNYSSELNVNALELDDSALYLCASSLGGRAPSTGELFFGEGSRLTVL.

V and J are TRBV10-3 and TRBJ2-7; 14 bases line up with TRBD2. V trimming: 0 bases; J trimming: 5 bases; junction bases outside the gene matches: 6. From germline, CDR1 is ENHRY and CDR2 SYGVKD. The CDR3 is made up of 17 amino acids. The CDR3 sequence: CAISESTGTSGRNEQYF. The CDR3 nucleotides are TGTGCCATCAGTGAGTCGACCGGGACTAGCGGGAGAAACGAGCAGTACTTC.

This chain uses TRBV5-1 with TRBJ2-1; 7 nucleotides agree with TRBD1. The J segment lost 4 bases and the V segment lost 7 bases, leaving 5 bases of the junction unmatched. The germline V gene encodes CDR1 SGHRS and CDR2 YFSETQ. The CDR3 is 13 residues long. CDR3 loop: CASRDRVYNEQFF. In nucleotides, the CDR3 is TGCGCCAGCCGGGACAGAGTGTACAATGAGCAGTTCTTC.

J is TRBJ2-5 and V is TRBV5-1; D call uncertain. Deletions cut 0 bases from V and 5 bases from J, with 5 bases between. This CDR3 is built from 12 residues. CDR1 SGHRS and CDR2 YFSETQ come from the germline V gene. In DNA, the CDR3 is TGCGCCAGCAGCTTGGGGGCGGAGACCCAGTACTTC. Translation gives CASSLGAETQYF. Combining the CDR3 with reference TRBV5-1 and TRBJ2-5 gives the whole variable domain KAGVTQTPRYLIKTRGQQVTLSCSPISGHRSVSWYQQTPGQGLQFLFEYFSETQRNKGNFPGRFSGRQFSNSRSEMNVSTLELGDSALYLCASSLGAETQYFGPGTRLLVL.

There are a few counts of this clone. The rearrangement links TRBV3-1 (or the pseudogene TRBV3-2) to TRBJ2-1, with D possibly being TRBD2 (6 bases). The germline V gene encodes CDR1 LGHDT and CDR2 YNNKEL (reference sequence). Trimming pared 1 base from V and 2 bases from J, leaving 9 bases between. The CDR3 is 15 amino acids. The CDR3 here is CASSQGGGAYNEQFF. CDR3 nucleotides: TGTGCCAGCAGCCAAGGTGGCGGGGCCTACAATGAGCAGTTCTTC.

The rearrangement joins TRBV6-5 to TRBJ2-7; a weak D match, TRBD1 (6 bases). Germline V gene data show CDR1 as MNHEY and CDR2 as SVGAGI. The CDR3 has 14 amino acids. Trimming cost V 7 bases and J 0 bases, with 13 bases left between them. Here the CDR3 DNA reads TGTGCCAGCAAAGGACAGTCGAGCTCCTACGAGCAGTACTTC. This sequence encodes CASKGQSSSYEQYF.

The chain carries TRBV5-6 and TRBJ1-1; 7 bases match TRBD1. The V segment lost 7 bases and the J segment 1 base; nucleotides outside the gene matches: 13. Germline V CDR1 and CDR2: SGHDT, YYEEEE. This CDR3 has 16 residues. In DNA form, the CDR3 reads TGTGCCAGCGCGTACTATACAGGGGTTACGAACACTGAAGCTTTCTTT. It yields the protein CASAYYTGVTNTEAFF.

This chain links TRBV7-6 with TRBJ2-7; a possible D gene is TRBD1 (5 bases). The CDR3 extends over 14 amino acids. Germline V gene data show CDR1 as SGHVS and CDR2 as FNYEAQ. V lost 3 bases to trimming and J lost 2 bases, with 11 bases between them. The CDR3 DNA sequence: TGTGCCAGCAGCTTCGGAAGGGGCGCCTACGAGCAGTACTTC. This encodes CASSFGRGAYEQYF. The full variable domain, with the rest looked up from reference TRBV7-6 and TRBJ2-7, is GAGVSQSPRYKVTKRGQDVALRCDPISGHVSLYWYRQALGQGPEFLTYFNYEAQQDKSGLPNDRFSAERPEGSISTLTIQRTEQRDSAMYRCASSFGRGAYEQYFGPGTRLTVT.

The V call is TRBV18, the J call TRBJ1-3; D uncertain. Germline values: CDR1 KGHSH, CDR2 LQKENI. This CDR3 is built from 15 residues. V lost 3 bases, J lost 0 bases, and 9 bases lay in between. Here the CDR3 reads CASSPNFSSGNTIYF. CDR3 bases: TGTGCCAGCTCACCGAACTTTAGCTCTGGAAACACCATATATTTT.

This clone was counted only a few times. The chain uses TRBV5-4 and TRBJ2-2; unclear D gene. V was shortened by 2 bases and J by 4 bases, with 12 bases between the two germline ends. CDR1 and CDR2 from the germline V gene are SGHNT and YYREEE (reference sequence). This CDR3 has 15 amino acids. CDR3 in amino acids: CASSLDTPSTGELFF. The DNA of the CDR3 is TGTGCCAGCAGCTTAGACACTCCTTCCACCGGGGAGCTGTTTTTT.

V gene TRBV7-9 combines with J gene TRBJ2-7; 7 nucleotides match TRBD1. This CDR3 comprises 16 residues. Germline CDR1 SEHNR, CDR2 FQNEAQ (reference sequence). Trimming removed 1 base from V and 12 bases from J; junction bases left unmatched: 18. CDR3 sequence: CASSLESPIHTGDLYF. The CDR3 nucleotides are TGTGCCAGCAGCTTAGAGAGCCCGATCCATACAGGGGATTTGTACTTC.

The chain carries TRBV2 and TRBJ2-3; D is unresolved. This CDR3 contains 13 residues. Per germline, CDR1 SNHLY and CDR2 FYNNEI. Trimming stripped 3 bases from V and 5 bases from J, with 9 bases between. CDR3 loop: CASSDGVGDTQYF. CDR3 DNA sequence: TGTGCCAGCAGTGACGGTGTTGGAGATACGCAGTATTTT.

This chain joins TRBV19 and TRBJ1-1, with 7 bases lining up with TRBD1. CDR3 length equals 13 residues. Germline CDR1 is LNHDA and CDR2 is SQIVND (reference sequence). V shed 6 bases, J shed 3 bases, and the junction held 4 bases outside the gene matches. CDR3 in DNA: TGTGCCAGTAGACGACAGGGAGACACTGAAGCTTTCTTT. Amino acid sequence: CASRRQGDTEAFF.

The CDR3 spells CASSSGLAGPGELFF. CDR3 sequence (DNA): TGTGCCAGCAGCTCTGGACTAGCGGGACCCGGGGAGCTGTTTTTT. The chain combines TRBV5-4 with TRBJ2-2; 12 positions match TRBD2. This CDR3 comprises 15 residues. Germline loops: CDR1 SGHNT, CDR2 YYREEE (reference sequence). Trimming took 3 bases from V and 6 from J; bases not matched to a gene: 3. The whole variable domain, filled in from reference TRBV5-4 and TRBJ2-2, reads ETGVTQSPTHLIKTRGQQVTLRCSSQSGHNTVSWYQQALGQGPQFIFQYYREEENGRGNFPPRFSGLQFPNYSSELNVNALELDDSALYLCASSSGLAGPGELFFGEGSRLTVL.

This chain uses TRBV5-6 with TRBJ1-4; maybe TRBD1 (5 bases). V lost 2 bases, J lost 5 bases, and 10 bases lay in between. The CDR3 sequence is 14 residues long. Per germline, CDR1 SGHDT and CDR2 YYEEEE. CDR3 loop: CASSFVGGNEKLFF. The CDR3 DNA sequence: TGTGCCAGCAGCTTCGTTGGGGGGAATGAAAAACTGTTTTTT.

The rearrangement joins TRBV5-6 to TRBJ1-2; 10 nucleotides match TRBD1. Germline loops: CDR1 SGHDT, CDR2 YYEEEE. The CDR3 runs to 17 residues. Trimming at V came to 2 bases and at J to 4 bases, leaving 11 bases not matched to a gene. The CDR3 bases are TGTGCCAGCAGCTTCCGGGACAGGGGTGCTGTAGGCTATGGCTACACCTTC. Residues: CASSFRDRGAVGYGYTF.

This chain joins TRBV27 and TRBJ2-3; 8 bases fit TRBD1. Germline V gene sequence: CDR1 MNHEY, CDR2 SMNVEV (reference sequence). J was trimmed by 4 bases and V by 1 base; bases with no gene match: 4. CDR3 length equals 15 residues. The DNA of the CDR3 is TGTGCCAGCAGTTTATTCTCGACAGGGGCAGATACGCAGTATTTT. Its translation is CASSLFSTGADTQYF.

This clone occurred once. The rearrangement links TRBV5-6 to TRBJ2-3; D unresolved. The CDR3 loop spans 16 amino acids. From germline, CDR1 is SGHDT and CDR2 YYEEEE. Trimming cost V 4 bases and J 1 base, with 16 bases left between them. The CDR3: CASSPSLADGTDTQYF. The CDR3 coding sequence is TGTGCCAGCAGCCCAAGCTTGGCGGATGGCACAGATACGCAGTATTTT.

The V gene is TRBV10-3, the J gene TRBJ1-2; a possible D gene is TRBD1 (5 bases). The V gene's germline CDR1 is ENHRY and CDR2 SYGVKD. V lost 4 bases, J lost 6 bases, and 12 bases lay in between. There are 13 residues in the CDR3. CDR3 DNA sequence: TGTGCCATCAGTGCGGGCAGGGATGATGGCTACACCTTC. Translation gives CAISAGRDDGYTF.

The rearrangement links TRBV10-3 to TRBJ2-1; TRBD2 matches 7 bases. This CDR3 comprises 16 residues. The J segment lost 5 bases and the V segment lost 2 bases, leaving 9 bases of the junction unmatched. The germline gives CDR1 ENHRY, CDR2 SYGVKD. The CDR3 DNA sequence: TGTGCCATCAGTGAGCCAGCGGGGAGGACCGACAATGAGCAGTTCTTC. Amino acids: CAISEPAGRTDNEQFF.

The V and J genes are TRBV25-1 and TRBJ1-4; tentatively, D is TRBD1 (5 bases). Germline loops: CDR1 MGHDK, CDR2 SYGVNS. The CDR3 contains 15 residues. V gave up 5 bases and J gave up 5 bases, with 15 bases separating them. This chain's CDR3 is CASSNDFRGNEKLFF. CDR3 DNA sequence: TGTGCCAGCAGTAACGACTTTAGGGGCAATGAAAAACTGTTTTTT.

The rearrangement joins TRBV2 to TRBJ1-3; D is uncertain. This CDR3 comprises 16 residues. In germline, CDR1 is SNHLY, CDR2 FYNNEI. Trimming took off 3 bases at V and 0 bases at J, with 12 bases between the two ends. The CDR3 loop reads CASSEVRMSSGNTIYF. CDR3 in DNA: TGTGCCAGCAGTGAGGTCAGGATGAGCTCTGGAAACACCATATATTTT. Together with reference TRBV2 and TRBJ1-3, the CDR3 gives the full variable domain: EPEVTQTPSHQVTQMGQEVILRCVPISNHLYFYWYRQILGQKVEFLVSFYNNEISEKSEIFDDQFSVERPDGSNFTLKIRSTKLEDSAMYFCASSEVRMSSGNTIYFGEGSWLTVV.

The chain uses TRBV6-2 or TRBV6-3 and TRBJ2-1; maybe TRBD2 (6 bases). This CDR3 region has 15 residues. From germline, CDR1 is MNHEY and CDR2 SVGEGT. Between the trimmed V and J ends, which lost 2 bases and 4 bases, there was a span of 12 bases. The CDR3 region is CASSYRLASYNEQFF. The CDR3 nucleotides read TGTGCCAGCAGTTACCGGCTAGCGAGTTACAATGAGCAGTTCTTC.

This chain joins TRBV23-1 and TRBJ2-1, with TRBD1 identical over 12 bases. TRBV23-1 belongs to the ORF category, with a function that is uncertain. V lost 4 bases, J lost 0 bases, and 16 bases stayed unmatched. CDR3 size: 21 residues. The CDR3 coding sequence is TGCGCCAGCAGTCTTTCCCTCGGGACAGGGGGCTCAAAAAGCTCCTACAATGAGCAGTTCTTC. Its protein is CASSLSLGTGGSKSSYNEQFF.

V gene TRBV25-1 combines with J gene TRBJ1-1; 9 bases fit TRBD1. Germline V gene data show CDR1 as MGHDK and CDR2 as SYGVNS. CDR3 length equals 15 residues. J was trimmed by 4 bases and V by 6 bases; bases with no gene match: 9. The DNA of the CDR3 is TGTGCCAGCAGACCTACAGGGGGCGGCGGCACTGAAGCTTTCTTT. It yields the protein CASRPTGGGGTEAFF. The variable domain in full, completed from reference TRBV25-1 and TRBJ1-1, reads EADIYQTPRYLVIGTGKKITLECSQTMGHDKMYWYQQDPGMELHLIHYSYGVNSTEKGDLSSESTVSRIRTEHFPLTLESARPSHTSQYLCASRPTGGGGTEAFFGQGTRLTVV.

The gene calls are TRBV4-2 and TRBJ2-1, with 8 bases fitting TRBD2. CDR1 and CDR2 from the germline V gene are LGHNA and YNFKEQ. Trimming at V came to 7 bases and at J to 4 bases, leaving 12 bases not matched to a gene. The length of the CDR3 is 16 residues. Here the CDR3 DNA reads TGTGCCAGCACCTCAAGCCCCACTAGCGGTTACAATGAGCAGTTCTTC. This encodes CASTSSPTSGYNEQFF.

The rearrangement links TRBV19 to TRBJ1-2; 8 bases match TRBD1. V was clipped by 6 bases and J by 3 bases; unmatched bases: 9. The CDR3 is made up of 15 amino acids. Germline V CDR1 and CDR2: LNHDA, SQIVND (reference sequence). The CDR3 spells CASRVTGVGDYGYTF. The CDR3 coding sequence is TGTGCCAGTAGAGTGACAGGGGTAGGTGACTATGGCTACACCTTC.

This chain joins TRBV5-1 and TRBJ2-7, with TRBD2 matching over 7 bases. Trimming took 4 bases from V and 5 from J; bases not matched to a gene: 9. This CDR3 has 14 residues. Germline CDR1 reads SGHRS; CDR2 reads YFSETQ. The chain's CDR3 is CASSPGGPLNEQYF. For the CDR3, the DNA is TGCGCCAGCAGCCCGGGAGGTCCTCTCAACGAGCAGTACTTC.

This chain links TRBV6-5 with TRBJ1-4; D perhaps matches TRBD1 (6 bases). The CDR3 totals 14 residues. Germline V gives CDR1 MNHEY, CDR2 SVGAGI. Trimming removed 6 bases from V and 5 bases from J, with 13 bases in between. CDR3 protein: CASRGNRENEKLFF. CDR3 bases: TGTGCCAGCAGGGGAAACAGGGAGAATGAAAAACTGTTTTTT.

This clone was seen only a few times. The gene calls are TRBV29-1 and TRBJ2-7; 8 bases align to TRBD2. The CDR3 loop spans 15 amino acids. From germline, CDR1 is SQVTM and CDR2 ANQGSEA. The J segment lost 7 bases and the V segment lost 4 bases, leaving 15 bases of the junction unmatched. CDR3 DNA sequence: TGCAGCGTTGCCCCCAGCGGGAGCATAAGAAGAGAGCAGTACTTC. It encodes CSVAPSGSIRREQYF.

V is TRBV5-1 and J is TRBJ2-1, with TRBD2 identical over 14 bases. The CDR3 runs to 20 residues. Germline-derived CDR1 and CDR2 are SGHRS and YFSETQ. Germline trimming cut 4 bases from V and 1 base from J; bases unmatched to any gene: 13. The DNA for the CDR3 is TGCGCCAGCAGCGGCGCGGGACTAGCGGGAGAAGGGAAGTCCTACAATGAGCAGTTCTTC. It yields the protein CASSGAGLAGEGKSYNEQFF.

The chain has TRBV5-5 and TRBJ2-3; TRBD2 agrees at 13 bases. The trim removed 2 bases at V and 5 bases at J, leaving 8 bases unmatched. CDR1 is SGHKS and CDR2 is YYEKEE in the germline V gene (reference sequence). The CDR3 extends over 17 amino acids. The CDR3 region is CASSFRRLAGGGDTQYF. CDR3 sequence (DNA): TGTGCCAGCAGCTTCCGTCGACTAGCGGGGGGTGGAGATACGCAGTATTTT.